The 11 T cell receptor beta chains given below trace back to one sample, sequenced in a study of blood T cells in healthy people across ages. The use of a sample-barcoded 5' primer and a J-beta primer mix characterized a second PCR of roughly 7 to 11 cycles. Each CDR3 protein is one row after TCRdb ran MiXCR on the 5' RACE reads. This sample has about 1.4 million distinct CDR3 sequences, with roughly 59% found just once. Sequencing was carried out using blood. Receptor source: a man aged 18 to 30 in good health.

This chain links TRBV5-1 with TRBJ2-5; 7 bases map to TRBD2. This CDR3 comprises 14 residues. The V gene's germline CDR1 is SGHRS and CDR2 YFSETQ. V shed 4 bases, J shed 5 bases, and the junction held 8 bases outside the gene matches. The CDR3 nucleotides are TGCGCCAGCAGCCCCGAGACTAGCAAGGAGACCCAGTACTTC. Its translation: CASSPETSKETQYF.

The chain employs TRBV20-1 and TRBJ2-7, with 12 bases that match TRBD2. This CDR3 has 14 residues. The V and J ends lost 6 bases and 5 bases, in that order; junction bases with no gene match: 8. Germline values: CDR1 DFQATT, CDR2 SNEGSKA (reference sequence). In DNA, the CDR3 is TGCAGTGCCCAAAGGACTAGCGGGACAGACGAGCAGTACTTC. It encodes CSAQRTSGTDEQYF.

The chain couples TRBV5-5 to TRBJ1-5; the match to TRBD1 covers 9 bases. Germline-derived CDR1 and CDR2 are SGHKS and YYEKEE (reference sequence). V was clipped by 0 bases and J by 3 bases; unmatched bases: 4. The CDR3 is made up of 16 amino acids. CDR3 in amino acids: CASSLDTGGNNQPQHF. The CDR3 DNA follows: TGTGCCAGCAGCTTGGATACAGGGGGCAACAATCAGCCCCAGCATTTT.

In its sample, this clonotype was seen a few times. V and J are TRBV30 and TRBJ1-1; no firm D call. Germline assignment: CDR1 GTSNPN and CDR2 SVGIG (reference sequence). V gave up 0 bases and J gave up 5 bases, with 7 bases separating them. The CDR3 is made up of 12 amino acids. The CDR3 sequence is CAWSVAGTEAFF. CDR3 coding DNA: TGTGCCTGGAGTGTGGCAGGTACTGAAGCTTTCTTT. The whole variable domain, filled in from reference TRBV30 and TRBJ1-1, reads SQTIHQWPATLVQPVGSPLSLECTVEGTSNPNLYWYRQAAGRGLQLLFYSVGIGQISSEVPQNLSASRPQDRQFILSSKKLLLSDSGFYLCAWSVAGTEAFFGQGTRLTVV.

CDR3 DNA: TGTGCCAGCAGCCATTCTAGCGGGAGCCCGTCTTCCTACGAGCAGTACTTC. Protein: CASSHSSGSPSSYEQYF. This chain links TRBV4-2 with TRBJ2-7, with 10 bases aligning to TRBD2. The CDR3 is 17 residues long. Trimming removed 3 bases from V and 1 base from J; junction bases left unmatched: 9. Germline lookup yields CDR1 LGHNA and CDR2 YNFKEQ.

Only a few counts were recorded for this clonotype. The chain has TRBV5-1 and TRBJ2-3, with D uncertain. V lost 0 bases to trimming and J lost 4 bases, with 9 bases between them. CDR1 is SGHRS, CDR2 YFSETQ, per germline. The CDR3 has 14 amino acids. The CDR3 coding sequence is TGCGCCAGCAGCTTGGCAGAGGCTTCAGATACGCAGTATTTT. Protein product: CASSLAEASDTQYF. Variable domain in full (rest from reference TRBV5-1 and TRBJ2-3): KAGVTQTPRYLIKTRGQQVTLSCSPISGHRSVSWYQQTPGQGLQFLFEYFSETQRNKGNFPGRFSGRQFSNSRSEMNVSTLELGDSALYLCASSLAEASDTQYFGPGTRLTVL.

This chain links TRBV4-1 with TRBJ2-3, with a weak D call TRBD1 (5 bases). Trimming cost V 6 bases and J 4 bases, with 14 bases left between them. Germline loops: CDR1 MGHRA, CDR2 YSYEKL. The CDR3 has 14 residues. This CDR3 is CASSRWTLPDTQYF. In DNA, the CDR3 is TGCGCCAGCAGTCGATGGACACTTCCAGATACGCAGTATTTT.

This clonotype was counted a single time. CDR3 amino acids: CAIRGQGSETQYF. The CDR3 DNA reads TGTGCCATCCGGGGACAGGGGTCGGAGACCCAGTACTTC. The genes are TRBV2 and TRBJ2-5; 10 bases align to TRBD1. Germline V CDR1 and CDR2: SNHLY, FYNNEI. V shed 10 bases, J shed 5 bases, and the junction held 7 bases outside the gene matches. The CDR3 loop spans 13 amino acids.

The J gene is TRBJ1-5, the V gene TRBV4-2, with D possibly being TRBD1 (5 bases). Trimming pared 8 bases from V and 4 bases from J, leaving 9 bases between. The V gene's germline CDR1 is LGHNA and CDR2 YNFKEQ. This CDR3 region has 12 residues. Here the CDR3 reads CASGDLNQPQHF. The CDR3 coding sequence is TGTGCCAGCGGGGACCTTAATCAGCCCCAGCATTTT.

J is TRBJ2-7 and V is TRBV20-1; D is ambiguous. The closer fit of TRBJ2-1 to the DNA end suggests the J call may be wrong. This CDR3 comprises 13 residues. The V gene's germline CDR1 is DFQATT and CDR2 SNEGSKA (reference sequence). CDR3 sequence (DNA): TGCAGTGGAAGGGCAGACCTCTTGGAGACCCAGTTCTTC. It codes for CSGRADLLETQFF.

This clonotype appeared a few times. The V and J genes are TRBV5-1 and TRBJ2-7, with D possibly matching TRBD1 (5 bases). Trimming stripped 8 bases from V and 9 bases from J, with 18 bases between. This CDR3 has 12 amino acids. Germline V gives CDR1 SGHRS, CDR2 YFSETQ. The CDR3 sequence is CASRLDSMSQYF. In DNA form, the CDR3 reads TGCGCCAGTAGATTAGACAGCATGTCGCAGTACTTC.